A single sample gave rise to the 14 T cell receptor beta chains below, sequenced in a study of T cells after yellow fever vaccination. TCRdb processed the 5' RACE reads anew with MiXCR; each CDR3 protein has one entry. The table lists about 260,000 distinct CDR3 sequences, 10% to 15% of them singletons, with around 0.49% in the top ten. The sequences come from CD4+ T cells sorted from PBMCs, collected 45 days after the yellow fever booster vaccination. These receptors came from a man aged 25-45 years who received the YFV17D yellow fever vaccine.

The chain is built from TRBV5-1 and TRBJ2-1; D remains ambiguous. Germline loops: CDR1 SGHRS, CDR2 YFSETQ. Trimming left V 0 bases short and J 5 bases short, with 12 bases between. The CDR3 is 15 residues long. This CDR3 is CASSLDGSINNEQFF. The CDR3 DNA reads TGCGCCAGCAGCTTGGATGGCTCCATTAACAATGAGCAGTTCTTC.

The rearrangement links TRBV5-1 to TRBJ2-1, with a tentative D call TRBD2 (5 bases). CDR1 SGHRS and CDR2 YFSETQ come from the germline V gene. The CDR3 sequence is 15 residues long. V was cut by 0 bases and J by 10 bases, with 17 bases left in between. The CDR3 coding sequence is TGCGCCAGCAGCTTGGCCGTGGACTCCAAGAGGGAGCAGTTCTTC. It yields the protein CASSLAVDSKREQFF.

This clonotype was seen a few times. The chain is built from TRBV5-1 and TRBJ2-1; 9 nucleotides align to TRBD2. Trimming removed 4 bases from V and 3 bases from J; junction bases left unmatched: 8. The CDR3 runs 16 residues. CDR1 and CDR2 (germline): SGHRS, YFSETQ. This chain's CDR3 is CASSEASSGIYNEQFF. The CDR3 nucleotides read TGCGCCAGCAGCGAAGCTTCTAGCGGGATCTACAATGAGCAGTTCTTC.

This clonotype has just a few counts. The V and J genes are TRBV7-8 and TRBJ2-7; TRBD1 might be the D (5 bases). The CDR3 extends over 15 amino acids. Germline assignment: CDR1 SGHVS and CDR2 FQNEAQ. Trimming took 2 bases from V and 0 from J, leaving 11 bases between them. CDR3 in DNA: TGTGCCAGCAGCTTAAGGGGCGAAAGCTCCTACGAGCAGTACTTC. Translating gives CASSLRGESSYEQYF.

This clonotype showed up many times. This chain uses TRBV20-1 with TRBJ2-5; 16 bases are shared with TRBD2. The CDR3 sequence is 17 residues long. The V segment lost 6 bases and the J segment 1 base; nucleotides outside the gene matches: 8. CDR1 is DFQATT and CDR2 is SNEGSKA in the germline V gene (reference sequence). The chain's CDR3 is CSAARGTSGRAQETQYF. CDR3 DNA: TGCAGTGCCGCCCGGGGGACTAGCGGGAGGGCCCAAGAGACCCAGTACTTC.

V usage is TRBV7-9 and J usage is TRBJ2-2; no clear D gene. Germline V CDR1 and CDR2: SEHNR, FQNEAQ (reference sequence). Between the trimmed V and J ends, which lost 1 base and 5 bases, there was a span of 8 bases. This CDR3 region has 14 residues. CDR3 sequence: CASSLDGGTGELFF. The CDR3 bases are TGTGCCAGCAGCTTAGATGGTGGGACCGGGGAGCTGTTTTTT.

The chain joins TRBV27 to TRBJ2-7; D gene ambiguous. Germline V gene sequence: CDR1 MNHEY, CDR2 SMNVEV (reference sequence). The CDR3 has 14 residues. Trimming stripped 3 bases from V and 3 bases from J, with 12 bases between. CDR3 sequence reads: CASSLVPGRYEQYF. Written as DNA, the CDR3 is TGTGCCAGCAGTTTGGTGCCAGGCCGCTACGAGCAGTACTTC.

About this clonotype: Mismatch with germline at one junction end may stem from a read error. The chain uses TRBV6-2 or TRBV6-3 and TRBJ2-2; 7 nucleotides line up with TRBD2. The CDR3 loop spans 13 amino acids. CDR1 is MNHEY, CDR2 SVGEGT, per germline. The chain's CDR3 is CASRDYNTWELFF. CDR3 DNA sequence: TGTGCCAGCCGGGACTACAACACCTGGGAGCTGTTTTTT.

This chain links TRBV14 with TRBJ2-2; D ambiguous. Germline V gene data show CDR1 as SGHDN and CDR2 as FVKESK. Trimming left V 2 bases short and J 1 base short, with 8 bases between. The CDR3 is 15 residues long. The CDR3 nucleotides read TGTGCCAGCAGCCAATCGACTCTGAACACCGGGGAGCTGTTTTTT. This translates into CASSQSTLNTGELFF.

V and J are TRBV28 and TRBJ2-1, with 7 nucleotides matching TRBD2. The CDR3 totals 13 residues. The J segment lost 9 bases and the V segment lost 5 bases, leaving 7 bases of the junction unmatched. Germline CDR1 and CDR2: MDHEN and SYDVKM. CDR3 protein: CASSPPGRVEQFF. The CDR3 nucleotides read TGTGCCAGCAGTCCCCCAGGGAGGGTTGAGCAGTTCTTC.

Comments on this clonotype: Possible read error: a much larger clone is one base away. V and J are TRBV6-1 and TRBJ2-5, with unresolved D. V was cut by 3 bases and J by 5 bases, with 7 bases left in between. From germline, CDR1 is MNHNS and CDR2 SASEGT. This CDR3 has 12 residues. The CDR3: CASSEMAETQYF. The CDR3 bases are TGTGCCAGCAGTGAGATGGCTGAGACCCAGTACTTC.

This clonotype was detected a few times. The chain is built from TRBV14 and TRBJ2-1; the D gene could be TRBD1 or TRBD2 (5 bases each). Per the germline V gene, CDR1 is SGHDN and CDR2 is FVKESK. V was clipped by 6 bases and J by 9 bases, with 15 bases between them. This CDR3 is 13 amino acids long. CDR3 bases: TGTGCCAGCAGGACCGGGACCGCGGGTGAGCAGTTCTTC. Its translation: CASRTGTAGEQFF.

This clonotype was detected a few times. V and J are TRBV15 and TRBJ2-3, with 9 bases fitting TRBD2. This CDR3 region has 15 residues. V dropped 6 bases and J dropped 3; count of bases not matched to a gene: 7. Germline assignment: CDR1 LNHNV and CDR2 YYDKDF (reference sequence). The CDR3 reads CATRSSGSFTDTQYF. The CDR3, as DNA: TGTGCCACCAGAAGTAGCGGGAGTTTTACAGATACGCAGTATTTT.

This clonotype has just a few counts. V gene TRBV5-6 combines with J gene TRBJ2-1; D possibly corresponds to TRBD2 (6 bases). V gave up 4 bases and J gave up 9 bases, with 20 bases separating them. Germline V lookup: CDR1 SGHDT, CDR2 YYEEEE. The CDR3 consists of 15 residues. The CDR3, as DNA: TGTGCCAGCAGCGGGACTGAGACCCCAGCGGGTGAGCAGTTCTTC. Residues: CASSGTETPAGEQFF.